This T cell receptor beta chain was observed in a study of T cell responses to AZD1222 COVID-19 vaccine (dated by TCRdb to the early 2020s). Background for the entire study: A total of 233 trial participants underwent TCR sequencing, of whom 200 to 220 had received two doses of AZD1222 and some 25 had received two doses of the MenACWY control vaccine. Trial participants were enrolled by age into 18-55, 56-69 and 70-plus year subgroups, with 148, 28 and 57 TCR-sequenced participants respectively. General conclusions and limits of the study: No day 14 peak-response samples were available, so repertoires were characterized only after the peak T cell response. Reportedly, almost half of the unique spike-specific TCRs recognized epitopes lying outside the regions that are mutated in the B.1.351 and B.1.1.7 variants. CD4 TCRs associated with the vaccine covered the entire spike protein, and the dominant responses were in regions 160-218 and 743-854. Conclusions about previously exposed vaccinees are limited because only six or seven AZD1222 recipients were SARS-CoV-2 seropositive at baseline. Most participants were white British and females outnumbered males, and the authors suggested that clonal diversity may have been underestimated. After two AZD1222 doses, spike-specific TCR breadth and depth were significantly higher than at day 0 and than in MenACWY recipients. The 56-69-year group was small, and its depth increase did not reach significance, likely because of low power.

For this clone: Its antigen has not been determined. Base quality data are lacking; no much larger clone is found one base away.

V loses 4 bases of germline sequence and J loses 5 bases, and the interval between the two ends is 12 bases. From its cysteine to its phenylalanine, the CDR3 spans 12 amino acids. Solely the CDR3 DNA is kept, with 36 bases framed from the first base. For CDR1 and CDR2, the germline V gene lists SQVTM and ANQGSEA. The CDR3 regions of human TCRbeta chains were analyzed by immunosequencing. As for the authors' bioinformatics: Repertoire TCRs were checked for matches against a reference library of SARS-CoV-2-specific TCRs that had been generated using the MIRA antigen-specificity platform. Breadth was defined as the fraction of unique TCRs that were SARS-CoV-2-associated. Depth was defined as the fraction of total T cells that were SARS-CoV-2-associated. Using the MIRA data, each spike-specific TCR was assigned both to the spike region to which the TCR was reactive and to a CD4 or CD8 class. Log10-transformed breadth and depth values were compared by one-way ANOVA with Sidak's multiple comparisons tests. TCRdb took this table from immuneACCESS and kept in-frame rearrangements with V and J called. Such tables lack part of the clones; where checked against another copy, unresolved V genes explain under half of the gap, and the rest is unexplained. The D gene and trimming were derived from the DNA, and the V and J assignments and clone size from that table. The sample has about 220,000 clones on record, 85% to 95% of them singletons. Together, the top ten hold roughly 1% of the sample.

Explained via the paper, the time point label denotes: baseline before first vaccination. The sample's treatment or condition, from its label and the paper: meningococcal conjugate vaccine given as trial control. Vaccinee samples came from UK trials COV001 and COV002, including a single-blind randomized controlled phase 2/3 trial of AZD1222 (ChAdOx1 nCoV-19) in healthy adults. Trial participant PBMC samples were collected at day 0 and day 28 after the second dose for TCRbeta chain sequencing. The rearrangement joined TRBV29-1 to TRBJ2-7; the D gene cannot be named for sure. This clonotype was obtained from an adult in good health. The sequenced sample was peripheral blood, obtained on day 0 of MenACWY control vaccination. The CDR3 here reads CSVGREGDEQYF. The DNA sequence is TGCAGCGTTGGAAGGGAAGGTGACGAGCAGTACTTC.